Listed below are T cell receptor beta chains from one sample, sequenced in a study of identical twins. MiXCR, applied by TCRdb to the 5' RACE reads, yields one record per CDR3 protein. This sample yields around 470,000 distinct CDR3 sequences, of which 13% to 15% are seen a single time; around 0.57% belongs to the top ten. These data were also filed under a second study, of yellow fever vaccine responses in identical twins.

Sequencing was done on a sample of CD4+ T cells sorted from blood. The receptors here all came from a woman aged 18-29 years in good health. Each CDR3 is given with its conserved first and last residue. A D gene is named only where the DNA matches it firmly. The size field is filled for only some rows; it gives once, few, many or a size class.

TRBV18	.	14	.	TRBJ2-7	CASSPLDTGSEQYF	TGTGCCAGCTCACCACTGGACACCGGGTCGGAGCAGTACTTC
TRBV2	many	15	.	TRBJ1-5	CASSDHRVGNQPQHF	TGTGCCAGCAGTGACCACAGGGTTGGCAATCAGCCCCAGCATTTT
TRBV3-1	few	16	TRBD2	TRBJ2-1	CASSPPGTSGSNEQFF	TGTGCCAGCAGCCCCCCCGGGACTAGCGGGAGTAATGAGCAGTTCTTC
TRBV28	.	17	TRBD1	TRBJ2-1	CASSPHPGTGAYNEQFF	TGTGCCAGCAGTCCCCATCCCGGGACAGGGGCCTACAATGAGCAGTTCTTC
TRBV9	few	13	.	TRBJ2-1	CASSLILKDEQFF	TGTGCCAGCAGCCTCATTCTGAAGGATGAGCAGTTCTTC
TRBV4-1	few	16	TRBD1	TRBJ2-5	CASSHGRGQTSETQYF	TGCGCCAGCAGTCATGGTCGGGGACAGACCTCCGAGACCCAGTACTTC
TRBV5-5	.	16	.	TRBJ2-7	CASSLELLAFPYEQYF	TGTGCCAGCAGCTTGGAGCTCTTAGCATTCCCCTACGAGCAGTACTTC
TRBV20-1	few	14	.	TRBJ2-1	CSARSGPRWSEQFF	TGCAGTGCTAGATCAGGACCTAGATGGAGTGAGCAGTTCTTC
TRBV5-1	.	19	.	TRBJ2-3	CASSLVGGQKGSHTDTQYF	TGCGCCAGCAGCTTGGTGGGGGGCCAAAAAGGGAGCCACACAGATACGCAGTATTTT
TRBV15	.	15	.	TRBJ2-1	CATSRDPGTGGEQFF	TGTGCCACCAGCAGAGATCCCGGGACCGGAGGCGAGCAGTTCTTC
TRBV30	.	12	TRBD2	TRBJ2-7	CASSSGRLEQYF	TGTGCCTCAAGTAGCGGGAGGCTCGAGCAGTACTTC
TRBV7-2	.	15	.	TRBJ2-1	CASSLARPSSNEQFF	TGTGCCAGCAGCTTAGCTAGGCCTAGCAGTAATGAGCAGTTCTTC
TRBV12-5	.	13	TRBD1	TRBJ1-1	CASGLGTGSEAFF	TGTGCTAGTGGTTTGGGGACAGGGTCTGAAGCTTTCTTT
TRBV19	.	15	.	TRBJ2-5	CASSIVGTRQETQYF	TGTGCCAGTAGTATAGTCGGGACACGACAAGAGACCCAGTACTTC
TRBV10-3	few	15	TRBD1	TRBJ2-1	CAIRAGQATVGEQFF	TGTGCCATCAGGGCGGGACAGGCTACGGTCGGTGAGCAGTTCTTC
TRBV20-1	few	11	.	TRBJ2-1	CSARDVREQFF	TGCAGTGCTAGAGACGTTAGGGAGCAGTTCTTC
TRBV4-2	many	13	.	TRBJ2-1	CASSQALFNEQFF	TGTGCCAGCAGCCAAGCTCTCTTCAATGAGCAGTTCTTC
TRBV7-2	few	14	.	TRBJ2-3	CASSFDRLTDTQYF	TGTGCCAGCAGCTTTGACAGGCTCACAGATACGCAGTATTTT
TRBV4-3	many	20	TRBD2	TRBJ2-3	CASSQDSLAGSIVWTDTQYF	TGCGCCAGCAGCCAAGATAGCCTAGCGGGGAGTATTGTATGGACAGATACGCAGTATTTT
TRBV12-3/TRBV12-4	.	13	TRBD2	TRBJ2-2	CASSLASGLELFF	TGTGCCAGCAGTTTGGCTAGCGGCTTGGAGCTGTTTTTT
TRBV5-1	.	15	TRBD2	TRBJ2-5	CASRLAGGNQETQYF	TGCGCCAGCAGACTAGCGGGGGGGAACCAAGAGACCCAGTACTTC
TRBV7-2	.	14	.	TRBJ1-1	CASSFQGSNTEAFF	TGTGCCAGCAGCTTCCAGGGGAGCAACACTGAAGCTTTCTTT
TRBV29-1	medium-sized	12	TRBD1	TRBJ2-7	CSVGTGIYEQYF	TGCAGCGTTGGGACAGGGATCTACGAGCAGTACTTC
TRBV20-1	few	14	TRBD2	TRBJ2-1	CSAMLPSGSYEQFF	TGCAGTGCTATGTTGCCTAGCGGGAGCTATGAGCAGTTCTTC
TRBV29-1	few	12	.	TRBJ1-2	CSGQEEGYGYTF	TGCAGCGGTCAAGAGGAGGGCTATGGCTACACCTTC
TRBV29-1	.	15	TRBD2	TRBJ2-7	CSVGLAGRISYEQYF	TGCAGCGTTGGACTAGCGGGCAGAATTTCCTACGAGCAGTACTTC
TRBV12-3/TRBV12-4	.	14	TRBD1	TRBJ2-1	CASSWGQGIAEQFF	TGTGCCAGCAGTTGGGGACAGGGTATCGCTGAGCAGTTCTTC
TRBV24-1	.	16	.	TRBJ1-1	CATSDSRTALGTEAFF	TGTGCCACCAGTGATAGTCGGACAGCTTTGGGCACTGAAGCTTTCTTT
TRBV3-1	few	14	TRBD1	TRBJ1-4	CASSQGTVNEKLFF	TGTGCCAGCAGCCAGGGGACAGTGAATGAAAAACTGTTTTTT
TRBV2	few	17	.	TRBJ2-7	CASSPAPGPLGSYEQYF	TGTGCCAGCAGTCCAGCCCCGGGACCCCTAGGCTCCTACGAGCAGTACTTC
TRBV7-8	.	15	.	TRBJ2-7	CASSLVATTRLEQYF	TGTGCCAGCAGCTTAGTGGCGACGACCCGGCTCGAGCAGTACTTC
TRBV5-1	.	15	.	TRBJ2-1	CASSVTEGPYNEQFF	TGCGCCAGCAGCGTCACAGAGGGACCCTACAATGAGCAGTTCTTC
TRBV3-1	.	12	.	TRBJ2-1	CASSARHNEQFF	TGTGCCAGCAGCGCCCGGCACAATGAGCAGTTCTTC
TRBV29-1	few	12	TRBD1	TRBJ2-5	CSVEQGAETQYF	TGCAGCGTCGAACAGGGGGCCGAGACCCAGTACTTC
TRBV4-3	.	15	.	TRBJ2-1	CASSQKGTGIGEQFF	TGCGCCAGCAGCCAGAAAGGAACAGGCATCGGTGAGCAGTTCTTC
TRBV5-5	few	15	.	TRBJ2-7	CASSLTGTLTYEQYF	TGTGCCAGCAGCTTAACCGGGACATTGACCTACGAGCAGTACTTC
TRBV18	.	15	.	TRBJ2-7	CASSPPKGEYVEQYF	TGTGCCAGCTCACCACCTAAAGGGGAGTACGTAGAGCAGTACTTC
TRBV11-2	.	16	.	TRBJ2-2	CASSGQWPTNTGELFF	TGTGCCAGCAGCGGACAATGGCCCACGAACACCGGGGAGCTGTTTTTT
TRBV6-1	.	14	.	TRBJ1-5	CASSEWAGKQPQHF	TGTGCCAGCAGTGAATGGGCAGGTAAACAGCCCCAGCATTTT
TRBV20-1	few	16	.	TRBJ1-5	CSARDRGSLSNQPQHF	TGCAGTGCTAGAGATAGGGGGTCACTTAGCAATCAGCCCCAGCATTTT